One sample yielded the 10 T cell receptor beta chains listed below, sequenced in a study of blood T cell repertoires in COVID-19. Profiled with immunoSEQ multiplex PCR; TCRdb holds only in-frame clones, not every one. The sample lists fewer than 200,000 clones; roughly 79% were seen once. Sequencing was carried out using peripheral blood. These TCRs come from a woman aged 40 to 49 with COVID-19, enrolled during active disease.

This rearrangement joins TRBV16 to TRBJ1-4; perhaps TRBD1 as D (6 bases). Between the trimmed V and J ends, which lost 3 bases and 8 bases, there was a span of 19 bases. Germline V gene lookup returns CDR1 KGHSY and CDR2 FQNENV. The CDR3 extends over 16 amino acids. DNA for the CDR3: TGTGCCAGCAGCCAGCGCACAGGGTCCTTAGCGGAAAAACTGTTTTTT. It yields the protein CASSQRTGSLAEKLFF. Full variable domain (missing parts from reference TRBV16 and TRBJ1-4): GEEVAQTPKHLVRGEGQKAKLYCAPIKGHSYVFWYQQVLKNEFKFLISFQNENVFDETGMPKERFSAKCLPNSPCSLEIQATKLEDSAVYFCASSQRTGSLAEKLFFGSGTQLSVL.

This chain uses TRBV16 with TRBJ2-1, with 9 positions matching TRBD2. Unmatched junction bases numbered 10, after V lost 9 bases and J lost 4 bases. Germline CDR1 reads KGHSY; CDR2 reads FQNENV. This CDR3 comprises 15 residues. CDR3 in amino acids: CARSPGGGVYNEQFF. The CDR3 DNA reads as TGTGCCAGATCCCCCGGCGGGGGGGTTTACAATGAGCAGTTCTTC.

This chain uses TRBV11-1 with TRBJ1-1, with TRBD1 as a possible D gene (5 bases). This CDR3 is built from 11 residues. V was shortened by 6 bases and J by 6 bases, with 8 bases between the two germline ends. Germline loops: CDR1 SGHAT, CDR2 FQDESV (reference sequence). DNA of the CDR3: TGTGCCAGCAGGGGGGGTGCTGAAGCTTTCTTT. It is translated as CASRGGAEAFF.

The V gene is TRBV27, the J gene TRBJ2-2; 8 bases agree with TRBD2. Looked up from germline, CDR1 is MNHEY and CDR2 is SMNVEV (reference sequence). Germline trimming cut 7 bases from V and 0 bases from J; bases unmatched to any gene: 10. CDR3 length equals 17 residues. The CDR3 DNA sequence: TGTGCCAGCACCCTGATGCAGACTAGCGCGAACACCGGGGAGCTGTTTTTT. Its protein is CASTLMQTSANTGELFF.

Written as DNA, the CDR3 is TGTGCCAGCAGCGCGGGACAGGGGGGCTATGGCTACACCTTC. This sequence encodes CASSAGQGGYGYTF. This sequence joins TRBV5-8 and TRBJ1-2; 11 bases agree with TRBD1. This CDR3 contains 14 residues. V lost 4 bases to trimming and J lost 4 bases; unmatched junction nucleotides: 3. From germline, CDR1 is SGHTS and CDR2 YDEGEE.

This clone showed up just a few times. J is TRBJ2-7 and V is TRBV9, with 11 bases matching TRBD2. The CDR3 runs 15 residues. Germline V lookup: CDR1 SGDLS, CDR2 YYNGEE. The ends lost 2 bases at V and 5 bases at J; junction bases unmatched: 6. The CDR3 loop reads CASSVTTSGSNEQYF. The DNA for the CDR3 is TGTGCCAGCAGCGTCACAACTAGCGGGAGTAACGAGCAGTACTTC. Combining the CDR3 with reference TRBV9 and TRBJ2-7 gives the whole variable domain DSGVTQTPKHLITATGQRVTLRCSPRSGDLSVYWYQQSLDQGLQFLIQYYNGEERAKGNILERFSAQQFPDLHSELNLSSLELGDSALYFCASSVTTSGSNEQYFGPGTRLTVT.

This clone has just a few counts. The V call is TRBV13, the J call TRBJ2-7, with D possibly TRBD1 on 5 matching bases. This CDR3 comprises 11 residues. CDR1 and CDR2 from the germline V gene are PRHDT and FYEKMQ (reference sequence). V gave up 3 bases and J gave up 6 bases, with 6 bases separating them. The CDR3 spells CASSFQGEQYV. The CDR3 coding sequence is TGTGCCAGCAGCTTTCAGGGCGAGCAGTACGTC.

CDR3 DNA sequence: TGTGCCAGCAGCCAAGGGGTTGGAAACACCATATATTTT. It specifies CASSQGVGNTIYF. The chain has TRBV7-9 and TRBJ1-3; tentative D call: TRBD1 (5 bases). Germline values: CDR1 SEHNR, CDR2 FQNEAQ (reference sequence). The V gene lost 5 bases and the J gene lost 3 bases, with 8 bases spanning the gap. The CDR3 spans 13 residues.

This sequence joins TRBV20-1 and TRBJ2-7; 9 nucleotides line up with TRBD2. The CDR3 consists of 11 residues. Germline lookup yields CDR1 DFQATT and CDR2 SNEGSKA (reference sequence). The J segment lost 4 bases and the V segment lost 6 bases, leaving 1 base of the junction unmatched. The CDR3 DNA is TGCAGTGCGGGACTAGCTTACGAGCAGTACGTC. Translated, it gives CSAGLAYEQYV.

The gene calls are TRBV6-5 and TRBJ1-6, with D tentatively TRBD1 (6 bases). V shed 6 bases and J shed 5 bases, with 14 bases lying between them. Germline V CDR1 and CDR2: MNHEY, SVGAGI. The CDR3 consists of 15 residues. The CDR3 is CASRLGQTDNSPLHF. For the CDR3, the DNA is TGTGCCAGCAGGCTAGGACAGACTGATAATTCACCCCTCCACTTT.